These 5 T cell receptor beta chains were sequenced from one sample in a study of regulatory T cells in long-lasting Graves disease. Building the TCR beta libraries relied on iRepertoire HTBI primers, and CDR3 regions underwent Arm-PCR. TCRdb re-called the multiplex PCR reads through MiXCR, storing one row per CDR3 protein. The sample contains around 300,000 distinct CDR3 sequences, approximately 20% of which appear only once. Time point described: persistent/refractory GD, antithyroid drugs over 5 years with positive TRAb. TCR sequences were obtained from RNA taken from PBMCs. Sequences were derived from peripheral blood mononuclear cells (PBMCs), sampled when the disease was refractory, from a patient treated with antithyroid drugs. The receptor source for this set is a female donor with Graves disease.

This clonotype was counted only a few times. This rearrangement joins TRBV7-9 to TRBJ1-1; unclear D gene. Deletions cut 6 bases from V and 3 bases from J, with 8 bases between. Germline CDR1 reads SEHNR; CDR2 reads FQNEAQ (reference sequence). This CDR3 spans 12 amino acids. The CDR3 nucleotides read TGTGCCAGCAGTGGAGGATACACTGAAGCTTTCTTT. Amino acids: CASSGGYTEAFF.

This clonotype has only a few counts. The CDR3 DNA sequence: TGTGCCAGCAGCTTAGCCCCCACTTGGGGGACTTTACGGTGGAATGAGCAGTTCTTC. Encoded protein: CASSLAPTWGTLRWNEQFF. This sequence joins TRBV11-2 and TRBJ2-1; D might be TRBD2 (6 bases). Trimming left V 1 base short and J 7 bases short, with 26 bases between. This CDR3 region has 19 residues. CDR1 and CDR2 from the germline V gene are SGHAT and FQNNGV. Looking up the rest from reference TRBV11-2 and TRBJ2-1 gives the full variable domain: EAGVAQSPRYKIIEKRQSVAFWCNPISGHATLYWYQQILGQGPKLLIQFQNNGVVDDSQLPKDRFSAERLKGVDSTLKIQPAKLEDSAVYLCASSLAPTWGTLRWNEQFFGPGTRLTVL.

This clonotype was seen a few times. The chain joins TRBV20-1 to TRBJ2-1; 10 bases align to TRBD1. V was pared by 6 bases and J by 2 bases, with 7 bases of the junction left unmatched. The CDR3 length is 15 residues. Germline CDR1 is DFQATT and CDR2 is SNEGSKA (reference sequence). In nucleotides, the CDR3 is TGCAGTGCACCTCGACAGGGGGCGGCCTACAATGAGCAGTTCTTC. Its protein is CSAPRQGAAYNEQFF.

This clonotype was found once. At one end, the junction sequence differs from germline, possibly due to a read error. V and J are TRBV12-3 or TRBV12-4 and TRBJ2-4; TRBD1 aligns across 8 bases. CDR3 length: 14 residues. The CDR3 sequence: CVSSQGAAKNIQYF. The CDR3 DNA is TGTGTCAGCAGCCAGGGGGCAGCCAAAAACATTCAGTACTTC.

A word on this clonotype: A read error is possible here, since a much larger clone lies one base away. The V gene is TRBV6-1, the J gene TRBJ2-5, with TRBD2 identical over 8 bases. This CDR3 contains 16 residues. J lost 7 bases, V lost 7 bases, and 17 bases had no gene match. Germline V CDR1 and CDR2: MNHNS, SASEGT. CDR3 protein: CASTARTSRSSRTQYF. The CDR3 DNA sequence: TGTGCCAGCACCGCCAGGACTAGCCGGAGTTCACGGACCCAGTACTTC.